One sample yielded the 14 T cell receptor beta chains listed below, sequenced in a study of shared clonotypes between healthy human individuals (dated by TCRdb to the early 2020s). Library preparation was by the immunoSEQ multiplex PCR assay. What TCRdb holds here is the immuneACCESS table cut down to in-frame rearrangements. Part of the clones is not present; checked against another copy, under half of the missing clones reflect an unresolved V gene, and the others are unexplained. The sample includes roughly 1 million clones, with approximately 72% observed a single time. The ten largest clones capture approximately 1.3% of the sample. Sequencing was performed on memory CD4+ T cells sorted from blood. This specimen's cell subset or site label, interpreted: CD45RA-negative fraction. These receptors all come from a man between 18 and 29 years old in good health.

As regards this clone: Other DNA variants within this sample encode the same CDR3. The chain is built from TRBV7-9 and TRBJ2-3; 10 bases are shared with TRBD2. The CDR3 spans 15 residues. V shed 5 bases, J shed 0 bases, and the junction held 2 bases outside the gene matches. CDR1 SEHNR and CDR2 FQNEAQ come from the germline V gene (reference sequence). CDR3 sequence (DNA): TGTGCCAGCAGCCGGACTAGCGGAAGCACAGATACGCAGTATTTT. It specifies CASSRTSGSTDTQYF.

Here the CDR3 reads CASSLVSGRADEQFF. DNA of the CDR3: TGCGCCAGCAGCTTGGTTAGCGGGAGGGCCGATGAGCAGTTCTTC. The V and J genes are TRBV5-1 and TRBJ2-1; 11 nucleotides line up with TRBD2. The CDR3 contains 15 residues. The trim removed 0 bases at V and 8 bases at J, leaving 4 bases unmatched. CDR1 is SGHRS and CDR2 is YFSETQ in the germline V gene.

The rearrangement links TRBV28 to TRBJ1-1; D unresolved. CDR1 is MDHEN and CDR2 is SYDVKM in the germline V gene. Deletions cut 7 bases from V and 1 base from J, with 7 bases between. The CDR3 has 12 residues. The CDR3 is CASTSGNTEAFF. The CDR3 DNA reads as TGTGCCAGCACTTCGGGGAACACTGAAGCTTTCTTT.

The table lists this clone with a count of one. The chain links TRBV7-2 to TRBJ2-7; no clear D. The V end was cut by 4 bases, the J end by 2 bases, with 12 bases between. CDR1 and CDR2 (germline): SGHTA, FQGNSA. The CDR3 extends over 14 amino acids. CDR3 region: CASSSTNRPYEQYF. CDR3 coding DNA: TGTGCCAGCAGCTCCACCAACCGGCCCTACGAGCAGTACTTC.

This clone was counted a few times. V usage is TRBV5-1 and J usage is TRBJ1-3; D uncertain. CDR3 length: 15 residues. Germline CDR1 SGHRS, CDR2 YFSETQ. Trimming stripped 0 bases from V and 2 bases from J, with 9 bases between. The CDR3 sequence: CASSLEGHPGNTIYF. In nucleotides, the CDR3 is TGCGCCAGCAGCTTGGAAGGGCACCCTGGAAACACCATATATTTT. The full variable domain, completed using reference TRBV5-1 and TRBJ1-3, is KAGVTQTPRYLIKTRGQQVTLSCSPISGHRSVSWYQQTPGQGLQFLFEYFSETQRNKGNFPGRFSGRQFSNSRSEMNVSTLELGDSALYLCASSLEGHPGNTIYFGEGSWLTVV.

The sample holds a few counts of this clone. V usage is TRBV6-5 and J usage is TRBJ1-1; unclear D gene. This CDR3 region has 14 residues. Germline CDR1 and CDR2: MNHEY and SVGAGI. Trimming left V 2 bases short and J 1 base short, with 8 bases between. CDR3 DNA: TGTGCCAGCAGTTACAAGGGCCAGAACACTGAAGCTTTCTTT. Its protein product is CASSYKGQNTEAFF.

The J gene is TRBJ2-7, the V gene TRBV11-2, with 11 bases aligning to TRBD2. CDR3 length equals 16 residues. With 0 bases clipped from V and 2 bases from J, the junction kept 3 bases outside the gene matches. Germline V lookup: CDR1 SGHAT, CDR2 FQNNGV. As DNA, the CDR3 is TGTGCCAGCAGCTTAGATTCGACTAGCGGGGCCTACGAGCAGTACTTC. Protein sequence: CASSLDSTSGAYEQYF.

V is TRBV28 and J is TRBJ2-1; possibly TRBD1 for D (6 bases). Germline V gene sequence: CDR1 MDHEN, CDR2 SYDVKM. This CDR3 is built from 15 residues. Trimming stripped 3 bases from V and 3 bases from J, with 12 bases between. The CDR3 loop is CASSFSGADYNEQFF. CDR3 coding DNA: TGTGCCAGCAGTTTCTCAGGGGCCGACTACAATGAGCAGTTCTTC. Based on the CDR3 plus reference TRBV28 and TRBJ2-1, the full variable domain is DVKVTQSSRYLVKRTGEKVFLECVQDMDHENMFWYRQDPGLGLRLIYFSYDVKMKEKGDIPEGYSVSREKKERFSLILESASTNQTSMYLCASSFSGADYNEQFFGPGTRLTVL.

This clone has only one observation. The chain has TRBV6-4 and TRBJ1-2; 12 bases align to TRBD1. Germline CDR1 is MRHNA and CDR2 is SNTAGT. The CDR3 has 19 residues. V gave up 2 bases and J gave up 2 bases; unmatched junction bases: 12. In DNA, the CDR3 is TGTGCCAGCAGTGACCATGTCCCGGGACAGGGGGCCCGAAACTATGGCTACACCTTC. Translated, it gives CASSDHVPGQGARNYGYTF.

The chain uses TRBV5-5 and TRBJ2-2, with D possibly matching TRBD1 (6 bases). The CDR3 extends over 16 amino acids. Germline loops: CDR1 SGHKS, CDR2 YYEKEE (reference sequence). V lost 5 bases, J lost 0 bases, and 14 bases lay in between. This CDR3 reads CASRSGQTANTGELFF. CDR3 sequence (DNA): TGTGCCAGCAGGAGCGGACAGACCGCGAACACCGGGGAGCTGTTTTTT.

This clone was seen only a few times. The chain employs TRBV27 and TRBJ2-2, with D hard to call. V gave up 2 bases and J gave up 6 bases, with 10 bases separating them. Germline CDR1 reads MNHEY; CDR2 reads SMNVEV (reference sequence). This CDR3 is 14 amino acids long. The CDR3 DNA reads TGTGCCAGCAGTTTAGATCGGGTCTCCGGGGAGCTGTTTTTT. Amino acids: CASSLDRVSGELFF.

The chain recombines TRBV2 with TRBJ1-1, with a tentative D call TRBD1 (6 bases). Germline CDR1 is SNHLY and CDR2 is FYNNEI. V lost 6 bases and J lost 4, with 12 bases in between. This CDR3 spans 13 amino acids. The CDR3 spells CASRFQGITEAFF. CDR3 nucleotide sequence: TGTGCCAGCAGGTTCCAGGGGATCACTGAAGCTTTCTTT.

The chain is built from TRBV6-1 and TRBJ1-2; possible D gene TRBD1, 6 bases. Trimming removed 7 bases at V and 3 bases at J, with 12 bases between. The CDR3 runs 13 residues. The germline V gene has CDR1 MNHNS and CDR2 SASEGT. The CDR3 here is CASIWGQDYGYTF. In nucleotides, the CDR3 is TGTGCCAGCATTTGGGGGCAGGACTATGGCTACACCTTC.

The chain employs TRBV19 and TRBJ2-1, with 7 bases fitting TRBD1. The germline gives CDR1 LNHDA, CDR2 SQIVND (reference sequence). The trim removed 5 bases at V and 0 bases at J, leaving 10 bases unmatched. This CDR3 spans 17 amino acids. The chain's CDR3 is CASSPWTGTTSYNEQFF. The CDR3 DNA sequence: TGTGCCAGTAGTCCCTGGACAGGAACCACCTCCTACAATGAGCAGTTCTTC.